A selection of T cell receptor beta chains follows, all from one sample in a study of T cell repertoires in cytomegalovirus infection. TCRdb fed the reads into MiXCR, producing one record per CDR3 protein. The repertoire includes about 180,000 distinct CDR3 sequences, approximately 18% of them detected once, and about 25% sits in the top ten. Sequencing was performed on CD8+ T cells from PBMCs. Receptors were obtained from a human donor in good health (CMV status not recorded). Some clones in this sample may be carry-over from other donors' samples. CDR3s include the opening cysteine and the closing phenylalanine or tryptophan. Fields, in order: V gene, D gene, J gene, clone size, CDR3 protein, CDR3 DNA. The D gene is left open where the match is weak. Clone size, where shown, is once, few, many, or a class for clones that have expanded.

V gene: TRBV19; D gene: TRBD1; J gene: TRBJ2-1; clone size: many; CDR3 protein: CASRGQGANNEQFF; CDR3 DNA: TGTGCCAGTAGGGGACAGGGGGCGAACAATGAGCAGTTCTTC
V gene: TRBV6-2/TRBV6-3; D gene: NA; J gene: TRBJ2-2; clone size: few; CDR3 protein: CASSYQGTDTGELFF; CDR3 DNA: TGTGCCAGCAGTTACCAGGGAACGGACACCGGGGAGCTGTTTTTT
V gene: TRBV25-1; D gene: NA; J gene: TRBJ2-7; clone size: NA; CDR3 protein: CASSEKGRAYEQYF; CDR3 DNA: TGTGCCAGCAGTGAAAAGGGTCGGGCCTACGAGCAGTACTTC
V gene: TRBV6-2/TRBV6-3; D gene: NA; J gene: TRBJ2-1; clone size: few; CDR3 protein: CASSLRVYEQFF; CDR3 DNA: TGTGCCAGCAGTTTGAGGGTCTATGAGCAGTTCTTC
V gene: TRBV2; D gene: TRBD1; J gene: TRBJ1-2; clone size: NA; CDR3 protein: CASPQGVPNGYTF; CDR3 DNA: TGTGCCAGCCCGCAGGGGGTCCCAAATGGCTACACCTTC
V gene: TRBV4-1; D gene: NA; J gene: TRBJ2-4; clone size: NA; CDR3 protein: CASSQDWPPMGKNIQYF; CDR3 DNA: TGCGCCAGCAGCCAAGACTGGCCCCCCATGGGCAAAAACATTCAGTACTTC
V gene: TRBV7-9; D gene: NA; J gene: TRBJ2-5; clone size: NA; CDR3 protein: CASSPSRVGETQYF; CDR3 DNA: TGTGCCAGCAGCCCCTCCAGGGTGGGTGAGACCCAGTACTTC
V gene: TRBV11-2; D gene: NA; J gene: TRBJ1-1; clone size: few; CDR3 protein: CASSLGGFEAFF; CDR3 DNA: TGTGCCAGCAGCTTGGGGGGGTTTGAAGCTTTCTTT
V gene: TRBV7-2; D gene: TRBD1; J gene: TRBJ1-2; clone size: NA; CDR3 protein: CASSLLQGAHYGYTF; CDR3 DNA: TGTGCCAGCAGCCTCCTCCAGGGGGCTCACTATGGCTACACCTTC
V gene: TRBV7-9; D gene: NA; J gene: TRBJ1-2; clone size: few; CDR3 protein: CASSAGTFSNYGYTF; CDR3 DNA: TGTGCCAGCAGCGCAGGGACATTTTCTAACTATGGCTACACCTTC
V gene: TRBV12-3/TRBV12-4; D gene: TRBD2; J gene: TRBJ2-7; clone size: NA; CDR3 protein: CASSFGGSPSYEQYF; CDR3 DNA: TGTGCCAGCAGTTTCGGCGGGAGTCCGTCCTACGAGCAGTACTTC
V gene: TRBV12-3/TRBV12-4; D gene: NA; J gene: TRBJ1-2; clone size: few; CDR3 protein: CASSLIGTNYGYTF; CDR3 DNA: TGTGCCAGCAGTTTAATAGGGACTAACTATGGCTACACCTTC
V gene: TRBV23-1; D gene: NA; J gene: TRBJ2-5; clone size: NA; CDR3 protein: CASSQCWPGRIETQYF; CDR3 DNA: TGCGCCAGCAGTCAATGCTGGCCGGGTAGGATAGAGACCCAGTACTTC
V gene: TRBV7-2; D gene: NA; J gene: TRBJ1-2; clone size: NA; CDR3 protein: CASSFAGGYTF; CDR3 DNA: TGTGCCAGCAGCTTTGCGGGAGGCTACACCTTC
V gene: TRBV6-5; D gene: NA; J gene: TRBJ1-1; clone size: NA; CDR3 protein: CASSYRRAKFTEAFF; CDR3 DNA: TGTGCCAGCAGTTACCGAAGGGCAAAATTCACTGAAGCTTTCTTT
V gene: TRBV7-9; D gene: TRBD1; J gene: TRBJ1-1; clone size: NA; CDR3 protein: CASSQRQGVNTEAFF; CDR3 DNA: TGTGCCAGCAGCCAACGACAGGGAGTGAACACTGAAGCTTTCTTT
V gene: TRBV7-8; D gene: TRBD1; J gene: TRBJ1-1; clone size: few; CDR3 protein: CASSLEAGGVTEAFF; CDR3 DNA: TGTGCCAGCAGCTTAGAGGCAGGGGGGGTCACTGAAGCTTTCTTT
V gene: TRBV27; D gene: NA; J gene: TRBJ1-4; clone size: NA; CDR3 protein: CASSPTATNEKLFF; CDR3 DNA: TGTGCCAGCAGTCCCACAGCAACTAATGAAAAACTGTTTTTT
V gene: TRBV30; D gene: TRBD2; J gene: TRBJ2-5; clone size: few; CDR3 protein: CAWEAGGEETQYF; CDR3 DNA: TGTGCCTGGGAAGCGGGGGGGGAAGAGACCCAGTACTTC
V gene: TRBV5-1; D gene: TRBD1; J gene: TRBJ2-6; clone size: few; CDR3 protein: CASSLTGGVGANVLTF; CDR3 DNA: TGCGCCAGCAGTTTGACAGGGGGTGTTGGGGCCAACGTCCTGACTTTC
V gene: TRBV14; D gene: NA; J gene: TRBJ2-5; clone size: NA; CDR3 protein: CASSQGYTGPSQETQYF; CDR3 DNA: TGTGCCAGCAGCCAAGGTTATACTGGCCCCTCCCAAGAGACCCAGTACTTC
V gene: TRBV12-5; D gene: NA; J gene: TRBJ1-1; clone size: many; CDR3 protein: CASGGLEGRNTEAFF; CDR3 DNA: TGTGCTAGTGGTGGACTAGAAGGGAGGAACACTGAAGCTTTCTTT
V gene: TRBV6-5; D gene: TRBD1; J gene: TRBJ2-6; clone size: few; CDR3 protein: CASSLHRGPGANVLTF; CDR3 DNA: TGTGCCAGCAGTTTACACAGGGGGCCTGGGGCCAACGTCCTGACTTTC
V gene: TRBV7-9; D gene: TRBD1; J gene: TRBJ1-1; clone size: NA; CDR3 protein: CASSLEDRGVVNTEAFF; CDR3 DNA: TGTGCCAGCAGCTTAGAAGACAGGGGTGTTGTGAACACTGAAGCTTTCTTT
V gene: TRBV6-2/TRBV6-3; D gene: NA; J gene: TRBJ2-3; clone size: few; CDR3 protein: CASSPYGEIKRTDTQYF; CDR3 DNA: TGTGCCAGCAGTCCTTATGGGGAAATAAAGCGCACAGATACGCAGTATTTT
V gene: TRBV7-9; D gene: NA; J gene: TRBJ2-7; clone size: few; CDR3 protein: CASSLREAGLWGQYF; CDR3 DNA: TGTGCCAGCAGCTTAAGGGAGGCAGGGCTCTGGGGGCAATACTTC
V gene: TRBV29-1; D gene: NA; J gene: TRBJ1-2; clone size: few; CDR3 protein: CSVIRDIYGYTF; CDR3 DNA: TGCAGCGTTATTCGGGACATCTATGGCTACACCTTC
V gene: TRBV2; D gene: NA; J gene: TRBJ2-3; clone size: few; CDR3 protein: CASSENHGTQYF; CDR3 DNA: TGTGCCAGCAGTGAAAACCACGGTACGCAGTATTTT
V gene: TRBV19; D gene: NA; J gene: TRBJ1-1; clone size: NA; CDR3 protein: CASTPHEWGPNTEAFF; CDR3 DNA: TGTGCCAGTACTCCGCATGAATGGGGCCCGAACACTGAAGCTTTCTTT
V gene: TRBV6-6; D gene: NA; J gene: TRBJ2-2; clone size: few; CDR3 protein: CASSLEDYTGELFF; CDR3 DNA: TGTGCCAGCAGCCTCGAGGATTACACCGGGGAGCTGTTTTTT
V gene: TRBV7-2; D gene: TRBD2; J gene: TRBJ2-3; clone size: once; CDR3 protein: CASSLAGLAGVPSSTDTQYF; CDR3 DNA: TGTGCCAGCAGCTTAGCGGGACTAGCGGGGGTTCCTTCTAGCACAGATACGCAGTATTTT
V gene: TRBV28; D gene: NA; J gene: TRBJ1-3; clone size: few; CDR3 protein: CASSPGTLSSGNTIYF; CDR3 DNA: TGTGCCAGCAGTCCCGGGACTCTCAGCTCTGGAAACACCATATATTTT
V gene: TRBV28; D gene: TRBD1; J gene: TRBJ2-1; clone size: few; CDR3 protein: CASSKESTGTGGYNEQFF; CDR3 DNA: TGTGCCAGCAGCAAAGAATCTACCGGGACAGGGGGCTACAATGAGCAGTTCTTC
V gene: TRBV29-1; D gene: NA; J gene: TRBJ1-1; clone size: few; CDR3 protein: CSVTDGLNTEAFF; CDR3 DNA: TGCAGCGTAACGGACGGCCTGAACACTGAAGCTTTCTTT
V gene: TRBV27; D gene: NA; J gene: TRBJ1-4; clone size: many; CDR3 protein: CASSALQRNNEKLFF; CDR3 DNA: TGTGCCAGCAGTGCCCTACAGAGAAATAATGAAAAACTGTTTTTT
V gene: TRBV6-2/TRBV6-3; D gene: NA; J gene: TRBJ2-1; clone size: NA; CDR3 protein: CASSLDTYNEQFF; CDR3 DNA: TGTGCCAGCAGTTTGGACACCTACAATGAGCAGTTCTTC
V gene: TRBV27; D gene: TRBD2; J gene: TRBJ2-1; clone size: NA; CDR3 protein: CASSLYGGAYNEQFF; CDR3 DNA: TGTGCCAGCAGTTTATACGGGGGGGCCTACAATGAGCAGTTCTTC
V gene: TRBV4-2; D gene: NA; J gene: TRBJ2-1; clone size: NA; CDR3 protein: CASSPYKGSYEQFF; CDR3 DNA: TGTGCCAGCAGCCCCTACAAAGGGAGCTATGAGCAGTTCTTC
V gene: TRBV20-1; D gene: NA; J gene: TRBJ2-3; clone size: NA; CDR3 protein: CSANGEVDTQYF; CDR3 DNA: TGCAGTGCTAATGGGGAGGTAGATACGCAGTATTTT
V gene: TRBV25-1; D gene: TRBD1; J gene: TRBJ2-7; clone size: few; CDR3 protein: CASRDRYNEQYF; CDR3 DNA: TGTGCCAGCCGGGACAGGTACAACGAGCAGTACTTC
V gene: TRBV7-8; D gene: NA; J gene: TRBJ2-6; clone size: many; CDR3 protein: CASSLAPGANVLTF; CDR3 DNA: TGTGCCAGCAGCTTAGCCCCTGGGGCCAACGTCCTGACTTTC
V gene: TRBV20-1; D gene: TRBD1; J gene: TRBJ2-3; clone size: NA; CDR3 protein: CSARDRRSTDTQYF; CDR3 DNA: TGCAGTGCTAGGGACAGGCGCAGCACAGATACGCAGTATTTT
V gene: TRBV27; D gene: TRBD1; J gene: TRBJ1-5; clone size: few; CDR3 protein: CASGRSSGTGGNQPQHF; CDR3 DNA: TGTGCCAGCGGCCGATCCTCCGGGACAGGGGGCAATCAGCCCCAGCATTTT
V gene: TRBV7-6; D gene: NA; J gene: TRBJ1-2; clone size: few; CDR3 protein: CASSLDPVGQHTLNYGYTF; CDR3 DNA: TGTGCCAGCAGCTTAGACCCCGTCGGACAGCATACTCTTAACTATGGCTACACCTTC
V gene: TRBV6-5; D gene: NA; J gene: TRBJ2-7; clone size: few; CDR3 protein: CASSYYTGGVYEQYF; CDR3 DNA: TGTGCCAGCAGTTACTATACAGGGGGGGTCTACGAGCAGTACTTC
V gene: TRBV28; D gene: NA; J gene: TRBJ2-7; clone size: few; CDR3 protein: CASSFREGQYF; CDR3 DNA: TGTGCCAGCAGTTTTAGGGAAGGGCAGTACTTC
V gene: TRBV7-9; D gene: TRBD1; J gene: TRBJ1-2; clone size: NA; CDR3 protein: CASRESGTGGSISYGYTF; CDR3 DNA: TGTGCCAGCAGGGAATCCGGGACAGGGGGTTCGATAAGCTATGGCTACACCTTC
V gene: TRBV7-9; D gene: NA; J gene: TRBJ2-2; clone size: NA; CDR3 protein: CASSSSLADNTGELFF; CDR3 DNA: TGTGCCAGCAGTTCCTCACTCGCAGACAACACCGGGGAGCTGTTTTTT
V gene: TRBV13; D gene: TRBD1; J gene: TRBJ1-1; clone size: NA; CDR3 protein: CASSLQEGGWNTEAFF; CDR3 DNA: TGTGCCAGCAGCCTCCAGGAAGGGGGCTGGAACACTGAAGCTTTCTTT
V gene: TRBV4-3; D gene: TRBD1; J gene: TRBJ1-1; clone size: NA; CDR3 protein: CASSQASGTVHTEAFF; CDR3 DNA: TGCGCCAGCAGCCAAGCCTCCGGGACAGTCCACACTGAAGCTTTCTTT
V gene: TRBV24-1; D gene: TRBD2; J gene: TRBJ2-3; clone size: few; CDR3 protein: CATSDDPGLEGTDTQYF; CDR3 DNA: TGTGCCACCAGTGACGATCCGGGACTAGAAGGCACAGATACGCAGTATTTT
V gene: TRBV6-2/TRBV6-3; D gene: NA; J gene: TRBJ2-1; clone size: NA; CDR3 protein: CASSFTQGWGEQFF; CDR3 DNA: TGTGCCAGCAGTTTCACACAGGGTTGGGGTGAGCAGTTCTTC
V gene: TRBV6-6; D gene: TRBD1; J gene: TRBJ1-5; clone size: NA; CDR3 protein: CASRPLDRGNQPQHF; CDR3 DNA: TGTGCCAGCAGGCCGCTCGACAGGGGGAATCAGCCCCAGCATTTT
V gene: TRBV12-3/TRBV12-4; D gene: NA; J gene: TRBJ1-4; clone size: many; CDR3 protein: CASSLGAGVREKLFF; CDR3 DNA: TGTGCCAGCAGTTTAGGAGCAGGAGTGCGAGAAAAACTGTTTTTT
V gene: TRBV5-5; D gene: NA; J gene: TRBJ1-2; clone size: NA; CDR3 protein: CASSLGDFNYGYTF; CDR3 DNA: TGTGCCAGCAGCCTCGGGGATTTTAACTATGGCTACACCTTC
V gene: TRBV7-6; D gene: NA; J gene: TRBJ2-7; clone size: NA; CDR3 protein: CASSQEGFYEQYF; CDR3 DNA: TGTGCCAGCAGCCAAGAAGGATTCTACGAGCAGTACTTC
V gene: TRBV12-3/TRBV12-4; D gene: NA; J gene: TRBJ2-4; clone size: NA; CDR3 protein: CASRTGHSKNIQYF; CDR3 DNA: TGTGCCAGCAGGACGGGACATTCCAAAAACATTCAGTACTTC
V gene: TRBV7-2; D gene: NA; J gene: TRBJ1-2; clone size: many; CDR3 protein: CASSLAIRAGAGYTF; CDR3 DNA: TGTGCCAGCAGCTTAGCGATACGGGCAGGCGCTGGCTACACCTTC
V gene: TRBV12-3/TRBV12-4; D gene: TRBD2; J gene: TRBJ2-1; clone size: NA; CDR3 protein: CASSLAQAGGSSYNEQFF; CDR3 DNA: TGTGCCAGCAGTTTAGCGCAGGCGGGGGGAAGCTCCTACAATGAGCAGTTCTTC